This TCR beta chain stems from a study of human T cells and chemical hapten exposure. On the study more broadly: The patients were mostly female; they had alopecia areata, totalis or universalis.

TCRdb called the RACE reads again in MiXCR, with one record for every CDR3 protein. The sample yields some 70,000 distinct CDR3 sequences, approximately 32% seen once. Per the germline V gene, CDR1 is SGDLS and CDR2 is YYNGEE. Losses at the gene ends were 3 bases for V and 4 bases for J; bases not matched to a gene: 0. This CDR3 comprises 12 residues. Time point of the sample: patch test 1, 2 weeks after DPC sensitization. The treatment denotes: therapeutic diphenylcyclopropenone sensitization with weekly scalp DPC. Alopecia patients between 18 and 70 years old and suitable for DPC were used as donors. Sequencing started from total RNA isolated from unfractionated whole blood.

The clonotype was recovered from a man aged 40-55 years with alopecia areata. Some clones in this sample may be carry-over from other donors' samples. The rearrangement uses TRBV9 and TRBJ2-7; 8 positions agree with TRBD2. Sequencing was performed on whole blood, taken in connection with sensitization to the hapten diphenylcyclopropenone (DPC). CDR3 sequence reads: CASSAGGYEQYF. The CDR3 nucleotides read TGTGCCAGCAGCGCGGGGGGGTACGAGCAGTACTTC. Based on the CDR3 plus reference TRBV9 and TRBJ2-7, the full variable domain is DSGVTQTPKHLITATGQRVTLRCSPRSGDLSVYWYQQSLDQGLQFLIQYYNGEERAKGNILERFSAQQFPDLHSELNLSSLELGDSALYFCASSAGGYEQYFGPGTRLTVT.